This T cell receptor beta chain was observed in a study of T cell responses to AZD1222 COVID-19 vaccine. General study findings and limits: Mostly white British, mostly female donors; authors suggested clonal diversity may be underestimated. Per reports, nearly half of all spike-specific TCRs target regions that are unmutated in variants.

The V gene's germline CDR1 is MNHEY and CDR2 SMNVEV (reference sequence). CDR3 size: 15 residues. V shed 5 bases, J shed 2 bases, and the junction held 5 bases outside the gene matches. On this clone: The antigen is unknown.

Some clones are missing from TCRdb's copy, which holds only in-frame ones; the method was immunoSEQ multiplex PCR. The repertoire includes 120,000 to 150,000 clones, around 91% of them detected once, and around 5% sits in the top ten. The receptor's source is an adult in good health. The rearrangement uses TRBV27 and TRBJ1-2; 10 bases agree with TRBD1. This sample comprised peripheral blood, obtained on day 0 of AZD1222 vaccination. The CDR3 loop reads CASSQWTGGNYGYTF. In nucleotides, the CDR3 is TGTGCCAGCAGTCAATGGACAGGGGGAAACTATGGCTACACCTTC.